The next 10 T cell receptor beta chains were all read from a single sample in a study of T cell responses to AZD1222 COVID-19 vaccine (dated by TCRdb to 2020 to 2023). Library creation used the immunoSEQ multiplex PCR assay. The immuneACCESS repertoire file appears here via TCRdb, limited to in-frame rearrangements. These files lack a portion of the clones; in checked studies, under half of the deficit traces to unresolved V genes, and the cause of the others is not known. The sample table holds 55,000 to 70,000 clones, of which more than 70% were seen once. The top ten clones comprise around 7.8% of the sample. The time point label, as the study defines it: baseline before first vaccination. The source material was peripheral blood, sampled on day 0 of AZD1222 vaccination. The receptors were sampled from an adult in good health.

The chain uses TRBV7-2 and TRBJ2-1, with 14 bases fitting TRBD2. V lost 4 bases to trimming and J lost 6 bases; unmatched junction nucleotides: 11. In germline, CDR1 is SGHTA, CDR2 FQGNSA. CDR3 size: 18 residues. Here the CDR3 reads CASSWRGTSGSRVNEQFF. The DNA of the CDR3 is TGTGCCAGCAGCTGGAGGGGGACTAGCGGGAGTAGGGTCAATGAGCAGTTCTTC.

The CDR3 DNA follows: TGTGCCAGCAGTTTGGACAGGTCCTACGAGCAGTACTTC. It encodes CASSLDRSYEQYF. V usage is TRBV6-2 or TRBV6-3 and J usage is TRBJ2-7, with 7 positions matching TRBD1. The germline gives CDR1 MNHEY, CDR2 SVGEGT. After removal of 4 bases from V and 1 base from J, the junction contained 1 base not matched to a gene. The length of the CDR3 is 13 residues.

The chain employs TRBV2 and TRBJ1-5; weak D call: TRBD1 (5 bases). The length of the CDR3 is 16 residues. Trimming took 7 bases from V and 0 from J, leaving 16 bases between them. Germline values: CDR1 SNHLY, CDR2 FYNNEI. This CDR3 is CASNALGGNSNQPQHF. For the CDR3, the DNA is TGTGCCAGCAACGCTCTCGGGGGGAATAGCAATCAGCCCCAGCATTTT.

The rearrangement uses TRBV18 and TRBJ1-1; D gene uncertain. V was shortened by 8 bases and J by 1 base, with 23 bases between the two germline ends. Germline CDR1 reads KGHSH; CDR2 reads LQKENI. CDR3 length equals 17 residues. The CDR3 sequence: CASTDGSTRRGNTEAFF. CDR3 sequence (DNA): TGTGCCAGCACAGATGGTTCCACTCGTCGGGGGAACACTGAAGCTTTCTTT.

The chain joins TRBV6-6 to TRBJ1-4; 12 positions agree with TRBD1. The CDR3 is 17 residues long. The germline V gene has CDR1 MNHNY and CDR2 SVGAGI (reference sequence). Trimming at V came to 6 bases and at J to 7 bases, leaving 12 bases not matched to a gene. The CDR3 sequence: CASSRAGTGGPGEKLFF. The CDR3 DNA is TGTGCCAGCAGCCGAGCCGGGACAGGGGGCCCCGGTGAAAAACTGTTTTTT.

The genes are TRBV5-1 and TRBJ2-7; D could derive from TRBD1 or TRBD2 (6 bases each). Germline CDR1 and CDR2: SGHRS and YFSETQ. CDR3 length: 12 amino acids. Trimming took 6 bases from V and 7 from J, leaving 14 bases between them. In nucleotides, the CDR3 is TGCGCCAGCATGCGGGACCAGGGGGAGCAGTACTTC. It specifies CASMRDQGEQYF.

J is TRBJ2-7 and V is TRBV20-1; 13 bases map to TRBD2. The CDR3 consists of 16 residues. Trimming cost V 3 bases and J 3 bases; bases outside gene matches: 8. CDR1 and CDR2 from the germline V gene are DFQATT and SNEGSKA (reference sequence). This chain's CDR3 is CSASRGLAGNLYEQYF. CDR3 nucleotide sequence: TGCAGTGCTAGTAGGGGACTAGCGGGGAATCTCTACGAGCAGTACTTC.

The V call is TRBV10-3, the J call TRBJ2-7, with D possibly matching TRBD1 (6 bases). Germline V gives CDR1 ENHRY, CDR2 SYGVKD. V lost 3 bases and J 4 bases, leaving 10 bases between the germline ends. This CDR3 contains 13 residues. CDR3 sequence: CAISDRGRYEQYF. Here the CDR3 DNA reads TGTGCCATCAGTGACAGGGGACGTTACGAGCAGTACTTC.

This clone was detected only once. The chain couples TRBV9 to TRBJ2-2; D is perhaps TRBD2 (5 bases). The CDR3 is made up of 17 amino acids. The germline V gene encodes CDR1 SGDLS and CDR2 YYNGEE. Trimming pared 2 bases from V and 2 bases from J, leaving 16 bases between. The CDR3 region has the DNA TGTGCCAGCAGCGTTGAGTTTGGGAGTCTTAACACCGGGGAGCTGTTTTTT. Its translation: CASSVEFGSLNTGELFF.

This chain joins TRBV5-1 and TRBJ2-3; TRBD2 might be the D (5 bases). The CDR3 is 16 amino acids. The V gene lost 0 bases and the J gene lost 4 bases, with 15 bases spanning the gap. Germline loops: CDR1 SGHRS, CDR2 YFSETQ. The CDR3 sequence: CASSLVDGLPPDTQYF. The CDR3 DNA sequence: TGCGCCAGCAGCTTGGTGGACGGACTTCCCCCAGATACGCAGTATTTT.